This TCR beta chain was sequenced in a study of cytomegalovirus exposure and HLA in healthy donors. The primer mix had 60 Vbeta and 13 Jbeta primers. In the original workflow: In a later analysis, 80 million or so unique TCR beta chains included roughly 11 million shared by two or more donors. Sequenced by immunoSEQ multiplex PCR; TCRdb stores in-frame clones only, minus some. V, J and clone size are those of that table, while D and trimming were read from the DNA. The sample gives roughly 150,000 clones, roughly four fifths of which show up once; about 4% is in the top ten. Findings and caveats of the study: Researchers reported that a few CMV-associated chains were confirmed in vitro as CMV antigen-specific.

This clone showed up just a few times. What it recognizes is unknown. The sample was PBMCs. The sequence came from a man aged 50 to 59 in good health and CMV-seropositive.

The CDR3 DNA is TGTGCCAGCAGCGCAGAATCCTACGAGCAGTACTTC. Protein sequence: CASSAESYEQYF. The chain recombines TRBV6-1 with TRBJ2-7; D remains ambiguous. The CDR3 loop spans 12 amino acids. V dropped 6 bases and J dropped 1 base, with 7 bases sitting between them. In germline, CDR1 is MNHNS, CDR2 SASEGT.